Below, 31 T cell receptor beta chains from the same sample are listed, as sequenced in a study of HIV-infected patients and healthy controls (dated by TCRdb to between 2013 and 2015). Whole blood was used without cell fractionation, so all unsorted peripheral T cells were reflected in the repertoire. Library generation was performed with 5' RACE. Sequencing relied on an Illumina MiSeq. Reverse transcription of about 500 ng RNA was performed with SuperScript III using primers directed against the alpha and beta constant regions. Separate alpha and beta chain libraries were made by chain-specific third strand synthesis with multiplexing indices. TCRdb trimmed public reads at Q25 via fastp, called clones via MiXCR and kept in-frame beta chains. Rows matching on CDR3 protein sequence are summarized as one entry with the most common DNA and genes. This sample comprises thousands of distinct CDR3 sequences, more than 7% of them detected only once. Jointly, the top ten make up about 35% of the sample.

The specimen was blood, collected before antiretroviral therapy. Source of these receptors: an adult with HIV infection. The donor label of this sample is uncertain.

This clonotype was counted ten times or more. J is TRBJ2-2 and V is TRBV6-5; TRBD1 or TRBD2 may be the D gene (6 bases each). Germline V gives CDR1 MNHEY, CDR2 SVGAGI. Trimming pared 0 bases from V and 0 bases from J, leaving 8 bases between. This CDR3 contains 16 residues. The CDR3 protein is CASSYSGGTNTGELFF. CDR3 bases: TGTGCCAGCAGTTACTCCGGGGGCACGAACACCGGGGAGCTGTTTTTT.

This clonotype was seen many times. The V gene is TRBV6-6, the J gene TRBJ2-3; tentative D call: TRBD2 (6 bases). The germline V gene has CDR1 MNHNY and CDR2 SVGAGI (reference sequence). CDR3 size: 14 residues. Between the trimmed V and J ends, which lost 4 bases and 0 bases, there was a span of 8 bases. The CDR3 loop is CASSSGVSTDTQYF. The CDR3 nucleotides are TGTGCCAGCAGTTCGGGGGTGAGCACAGATACGCAGTATTTT.

This clonotype was counted a few times. The chain links TRBV6-4 to TRBJ2-3, with D unclear. This CDR3 spans 18 amino acids. With 0 bases removed from V and 2 bases from J, the gap between germline ends came to 18 bases. Germline CDR1 is MRHNA and CDR2 is SNTAGT. The CDR3 DNA reads as TGTGCCAGCAGTGACTCGTTTTCATTCGACACCTCCACAGATACGCAGTATTTT. It translates to CASSDSFSFDTSTDTQYF.

Ten or more counts support this clonotype. The chain uses TRBV4-1 and TRBJ2-2, with TRBD1 identical over 8 bases. Per the germline V gene, CDR1 is MGHRA and CDR2 is YSYEKL. Unmatched junction bases numbered 3, after V lost 3 bases and J lost 9 bases. The CDR3 loop spans 13 amino acids. CDR3 in DNA: TGCGCCAGCAGCCACCGGACAGGGAGGGAGCTGTTTTTT. Translation gives CASSHRTGRELFF.

V and J are TRBV6-1 and TRBJ1-1; the D gene is possibly TRBD1 (5 bases). CDR1 is MNHNS, CDR2 SASEGT, per germline. The V end lost 4 bases, the J end lost 4 bases, and 13 bases lay between the germline ends. The CDR3 has 14 amino acids. The CDR3, as DNA: TGTGCCAGCAGTGCCCTAGACGGGGGCACTGAAGCTTTCTTT. Protein sequence: CASSALDGGTEAFF.

The gene calls are TRBV5-1 and TRBJ2-3; possibly TRBD1 or TRBD2 for D (7 bases each). This CDR3 spans 16 amino acids. Trimming pared 4 bases from V and 0 bases from J, leaving 15 bases between. Germline CDR1 SGHRS, CDR2 YFSETQ. Here the CDR3 DNA reads TGCGCCAGCAGCGGGGAGGGGACAGAGAGCACAGATACGCAGTATTTT. Amino acid sequence: CASSGEGTESTDTQYF.

This clonotype was seen ten or more times. The V gene is TRBV18, the J gene TRBJ2-7; 14 bases map to TRBD2. The germline gives CDR1 KGHSH, CDR2 LQKENI. V trimming: 6 bases; J trimming: 7 bases; junction bases outside the gene matches: 5. The CDR3 sequence is 14 residues long. CDR3 sequence: CASSPGLAGGEQYF. CDR3 nucleotides: TGTGCCAGCTCCCCTGGACTAGCGGGGGGTGAGCAGTACTTC.

There are many counts of this clonotype. The rearrangement uses TRBV27 and TRBJ2-7, with 7 positions matching TRBD2. The J segment lost 2 bases and the V segment lost 1 base, leaving 8 bases of the junction unmatched. The CDR3 is 16 residues long. Germline CDR1 reads MNHEY; CDR2 reads SMNVEV (reference sequence). The CDR3 DNA follows: TGTGCCAGCAGTTTATGGGGCGGGGGAAATCCCTACGAGCAGTACTTC. This translates into CASSLWGGGNPYEQYF.

The genes are TRBV3-1 and TRBJ2-1, with 8 bases that match TRBD2. Germline assignment: CDR1 LGHDT and CDR2 YNNKEL (reference sequence). There are 17 residues in the CDR3. The trim removed 0 bases at V and 2 bases at J, leaving 6 bases unmatched. In nucleotides, the CDR3 is TGTGCCAGCAGCCAAGATTGGAATAGCGGGACCTACAATGAGCAGTTCTTC. This sequence encodes CASSQDWNSGTYNEQFF.

This clonotype showed up many times. CDR3 DNA: TGTGCCAGCAGCTTGATGGACAGCAATCAGCCCCAGCATTTT. Its protein product is CASSLMDSNQPQHF. The chain carries TRBV5-6 and TRBJ1-5; D is undetermined. The CDR3 runs 14 residues. Trimming removed 1 base at V and 1 base at J, with 6 bases between. Germline values: CDR1 SGHDT, CDR2 YYEEEE. Filled out from reference TRBV5-6 and TRBJ1-5, the complete variable domain reads DAGVTQSPTHLIKTRGQQVTLRCSPKSGHDTVSWYQQALGQGPQFIFQYYEEEERQRGNFPDRFSGHQFPNYSSELNVNALLLGDSALYLCASSLMDSNQPQHFGDGTRLSIL.

This clonotype appeared a few times. V gene TRBV3-1 combines with J gene TRBJ1-2, with 7 bases that match TRBD1. Germline V CDR1 and CDR2: LGHDT, YNNKEL (reference sequence). V gave up 3 bases and J gave up 4 bases; unmatched junction bases: 8. The CDR3 covers 15 residues. The CDR3 nucleotides read TGTGCCAGCAGCCATCGAAGGGGGCGCGTCTATGGCTACACCTTC. Residues: CASSHRRGRVYGYTF.

This clonotype has at least ten counts. The chain has TRBV19 and TRBJ2-1; D is unclear. Trimming left V 3 bases short and J 7 bases short, with 7 bases between. The CDR3 is 12 residues long. Germline assignment: CDR1 LNHDA and CDR2 SQIVND (reference sequence). Here the CDR3 reads CASSMSGNEQFF. DNA of the CDR3: TGTGCCAGTAGTATGTCCGGTAATGAGCAGTTCTTC. Full variable domain (remainder filled in from reference TRBV19 and TRBJ2-1): DGGITQSPKYLFRKEGQNVTLSCEQNLNHDAMYWYRQDPGQGLRLIYYSQIVNDFQKGDIAEGYSVSREKKESFPLTVTSAQKNPTAFYLCASSMSGNEQFFGPGTRLTVL.

This clonotype was found many times. The chain links TRBV10-3 to TRBJ2-3; D is uncertain. The CDR3 is 14 residues long. In germline, CDR1 is ENHRY, CDR2 SYGVKD. V lost 4 bases and J 2 bases, leaving 10 bases between the germline ends. In DNA, the CDR3 is TGTGCCATCAGTGGTGGCACCACCACAGATACGCAGTATTTT. It encodes CAISGGTTTDTQYF.

This clonotype was picked up many times. The rearrangement joins TRBV14 to TRBJ2-1; D gene uncertain. The CDR3 covers 15 residues. From germline, CDR1 is SGHDN and CDR2 FVKESK. Trimming stripped 4 bases from V and 1 base from J, with 11 bases between. The CDR3 sequence is CASSPLASSYNEQFF. The DNA of the CDR3 is TGTGCCAGCAGCCCCCTCGCGAGTTCCTACAATGAGCAGTTCTTC.

At least ten counts were recorded for this clonotype. CDR3 residues: CASSLTGDNSPLHF. The CDR3 DNA sequence: TGTGCCAGCAGTTTAACAGGTGACAATTCACCCCTCCACTTT. V is TRBV27 and J is TRBJ1-6; possible D gene TRBD1, 5 bases. Germline V gene sequence: CDR1 MNHEY, CDR2 SMNVEV (reference sequence). Deletions cut 2 bases from V and 7 bases from J, with 9 bases between. This CDR3 comprises 14 residues.

This clonotype was detected many times. V is TRBV5-1 and J is TRBJ1-2; possibly TRBD1 for D (6 bases). V lost 6 bases and J lost 3, with 15 bases in between. Germline CDR1 and CDR2: SGHRS and YFSETQ. This CDR3 is 14 amino acids long. This CDR3 is CASTLSRQDYGYTF. The CDR3 bases are TGCGCCAGCACCTTATCTCGACAGGACTATGGCTACACCTTC.

Many counts were recorded for this clonotype. The V and J genes are TRBV6-6 and TRBJ2-1; 10 nucleotides align to TRBD2. With 8 bases clipped from V and 8 bases from J, the junction kept 9 bases outside the gene matches. The CDR3 has 14 amino acids. CDR1 is MNHNY and CDR2 is SVGAGI in the germline V gene (reference sequence). CDR3 in DNA: TGTGCCAGCGGGCGAGCGGGGGGGCAGTATGAGCAGTTCTTC. Protein sequence: CASGRAGGQYEQFF.

By share of the sample, this clonotype is medium-sized. The chain couples TRBV24-1 to TRBJ2-1; D perhaps matches TRBD2 (6 bases). This CDR3 has 15 residues. Germline V CDR1 and CDR2: KGHDR, SFDVKD. Trimming removed 5 bases from V and 6 bases from J, with 16 bases in between. CDR3 nucleotide sequence: TGTGCCACCAGTGTTGCGGGATGGTGGGCCAATGAGCAGTTCTTC. This gives the protein CATSVAGWWANEQFF.

The chain combines TRBV5-4 with TRBJ2-3, with D uncertain. The germline V gene has CDR1 SGHNT and CDR2 YYREEE (reference sequence). This CDR3 has 13 amino acids. V gave up 3 bases and J gave up 2 bases, with 7 bases separating them. The CDR3 nucleotides read TGTGCCAGCAGCTCTTCAACCACAGATACGCAGTATTTT. It codes for CASSSSTTDTQYF.

This clonotype occurred many times. The chain joins TRBV27 to TRBJ1-2; tentative D call: TRBD1 (6 bases). Germline V lookup: CDR1 MNHEY, CDR2 SMNVEV (reference sequence). V was cut by 2 bases and J by 7 bases, with 14 bases left in between. The CDR3 is 14 residues long. In DNA, the CDR3 is TGTGCCAGCAGTTTAAATGGGGGGGCTGGTGGCTACACCTTC. Residues: CASSLNGGAGGYTF.

The chain has TRBV19 and TRBJ2-2; TRBD2 aligns across 14 bases. Per the germline V gene, CDR1 is LNHDA and CDR2 is SQIVND (reference sequence). The ends lost 5 bases at V and 4 bases at J; junction bases unmatched: 6. The CDR3 sequence is 17 residues long. CDR3 protein: CASSGTSGSRGTGELFF. The DNA of the CDR3 is TGTGCCAGTAGTGGGACTAGCGGGAGTAGGGGCACCGGGGAGCTGTTTTTT.

This clonotype was counted a few times. This chain joins TRBV19 and TRBJ1-3; no firm D call. This CDR3 is built from 18 residues. CDR1 LNHDA and CDR2 SQIVND come from the germline V gene (reference sequence). Trimming left V 5 bases short and J 0 bases short, with 20 bases between. CDR3 amino acids: CASSPIFGPKLSGNTIYF. DNA of the CDR3: TGTGCCAGTAGTCCCATTTTTGGGCCGAAGCTCTCTGGAAACACCATATATTTT.

This clonotype was found a few times. The rearrangement links TRBV6-1 to TRBJ2-7, with D unresolved. Germline lookup yields CDR1 MNHNS and CDR2 SASEGT. This CDR3 region has 15 residues. V was clipped by 3 bases and J by 3 bases, with 15 bases between them. The CDR3 DNA reads TGTGCCAGCAGTGAGGGGAACCTCCGATACTACGAGCAGTACTTC. Translating gives CASSEGNLRYYEQYF.

In this sample, this clonotype is medium-sized. The chain recombines TRBV6-1 with TRBJ1-1, with 8 bases aligning to TRBD1. The CDR3 totals 15 residues. The germline V gene has CDR1 MNHNS and CDR2 SASEGT. Trimming took 2 bases from V and 1 from J; bases not matched to a gene: 3. The CDR3 sequence is CASSEQTGENTEAFF. DNA of the CDR3: TGTGCCAGCAGTGAACAGACAGGGGAGAACACTGAAGCTTTCTTT.

The chain carries TRBV5-4 and TRBJ2-5; TRBD2 is a possible D gene (5 bases). CDR3 length equals 13 residues. Germline V gene data show CDR1 as SGHNT and CDR2 as YYREEE (reference sequence). V lost 4 bases, J lost 4 bases, and 11 bases lay in between. CDR3 sequence (DNA): TGTGCCAGCAGCCCCCCGGAGGTAGAGACCCAGTACTTC. Its translation: CASSPPEVETQYF. Full variable domain (missing parts from reference TRBV5-4 and TRBJ2-5): ETGVTQSPTHLIKTRGQQVTLRCSSQSGHNTVSWYQQALGQGPQFIFQYYREEENGRGNFPPRFSGLQFPNYSSELNVNALELDDSALYLCASSPPEVETQYFGPGTRLLVL.

This clonotype was seen ten or more times. The V and J genes are TRBV28 and TRBJ2-7; D is possibly TRBD1 or TRBD2 (6 bases each). The CDR3 sequence is 15 residues long. Per the germline V gene, CDR1 is MDHEN and CDR2 is SYDVKM. V was shortened by 6 bases and J by 3 bases, with 18 bases between the two germline ends. The CDR3 protein is CASSPPGAAYYEQYF. The CDR3 nucleotides read TGTGCCAGCAGCCCCCCGGGGGCAGCGTACTACGAGCAGTACTTC.

The chain couples TRBV7-9 to TRBJ2-7; D is perhaps TRBD1 or TRBD2 (6 bases each). V lost 1 base and J 7 bases, leaving 20 bases between the germline ends. This CDR3 contains 16 residues. The germline CDR1 and CDR2 sequences are SEHNR and FQNEAQ (reference sequence). CDR3 amino acids: CASSLVGTEATGEQYF. For the CDR3, the DNA is TGTGCCAGCAGCTTAGTAGGGACTGAGGCCACAGGGGAGCAGTACTTC.

This clonotype has at least ten counts. The J gene is TRBJ1-5, the V gene TRBV7-2; 8 nucleotides match TRBD1. The CDR3 runs 14 residues. The germline V gene has CDR1 SGHTA and CDR2 FQGNSA. Trimming took 2 bases from V and 9 from J; bases not matched to a gene: 6. CDR3 DNA: TGTGCCAGCAGCTTAAATGGGGACAGGCGGCCCCAGCATTTT. Translated: CASSLNGDRRPQHF.

This clonotype was counted only a few times. The V and J genes are TRBV14 and TRBJ2-7, with 8 bases identical to TRBD1. The CDR3 has 18 amino acids. Germline loops: CDR1 SGHDN, CDR2 FVKESK. With 0 bases clipped from V and 0 bases from J, the junction kept 10 bases outside the gene matches. CDR3 in DNA: TGTGCCAGCAGCCAAGATCCCCGACAGGGGACGACCTCCTACGAGCAGTACTTC. It yields the protein CASSQDPRQGTTSYEQYF.

This clonotype showed up just a few times. This rearrangement joins TRBV12-3 or TRBV12-4 to TRBJ1-1, with D maybe TRBD1 (6 bases). Trimming stripped 5 bases from V and 1 base from J, with 14 bases between. The CDR3 is 15 residues long. The chain's CDR3 is CASSPRGRQNTEAFF. DNA for the CDR3: TGTGCCAGCAGTCCGCGGGGGCGGCAGAACACTGAAGCTTTCTTT.

This chain connects TRBV7-3 to TRBJ2-1; 11 nucleotides align to TRBD2. CDR3 size: 15 residues. Germline loops: CDR1 SGHTA, CDR2 FQGTGA. V was pared by 4 bases and J by 6 bases, with 5 bases of the junction left unmatched. The CDR3 region is CASSSVAGGPNEQFF. DNA for the CDR3: TGTGCCAGCAGCTCCGTAGCGGGAGGGCCCAATGAGCAGTTCTTC.